The rows below give T cell receptor beta chains drawn from one sample of a study of T-cell memory formation after mild COVID-19. TCRdb processed the 5' RACE reads anew with MiXCR; each CDR3 protein has one entry. This sample has over 350,000 distinct CDR3 sequences, with 20% to 25% found just once. Sequencing was done on a sample of PBMCs or a T cell subset sorted from them (not recorded which). The receptors were gathered from an adult woman who had mild COVID-19 (a few samples of this study predate the infection). Cell type and time point are not known. CDR3s include the opening cysteine and the closing phenylalanine or tryptophan. Each record gives: clone size, D gene, V gene, J gene, CDR3 DNA, CDR3 protein. The D gene is left open where the match is weak. Clone size appears in some rows only: once, few, many, or a class for an expanded clone.

few,TRBD1,TRBV4-3,TRBJ1-1,TGCGCCAGCAGTACCTACAGGGGAAAAGCTTTCTTT,CASSTYRGKAFF
many,-,TRBV7-2,TRBJ1-2,TGTGCCAGCAGCTCCTTTCCCTACTATGGCTACACCTTC,CASSSFPYYGYTF
once,TRBD1,TRBV5-4,TRBJ2-7,TGTGCCAGCAGCTTGGAATGGGGACAGGGCTACGAGCAGTACTTC,CASSLEWGQGYEQYF
-,-,TRBV29-1,TRBJ1-2,TGCAGCGTCTGGGAGGAGGCAGCTCAAGGCTACACCTTC,CSVWEEAAQGYTF
-,TRBD2,TRBV20-1,TRBJ2-7,TGCAGTGCCATTCACGCTAGCGGGAGGGCCCCCTTTTACGAGCAGTACTTC,CSAIHASGRAPFYEQYF
-,-,TRBV27,TRBJ2-7,TGTGCCAGCAGTTTAGGGCTAGAACGCTACGAGCAGTACTTC,CASSLGLERYEQYF
-,-,TRBV30,TRBJ2-3,TGTGCCTGGAGTCCCGACTGGCCCATCACAGATACGCAGTATTTT,CAWSPDWPITDTQYF
few,TRBD2,TRBV5-1,TRBJ2-7,TGCGCCAGCAGCTTGGGGTTGGGAGGGGTATCCTACGAGCAGTACTTC,CASSLGLGGVSYEQYF
-,TRBD2,TRBV30,TRBJ2-5,TGTGCCTGGAGTCGGCTAGCGGCACAAGAGACCCAGTACTTC,CAWSRLAAQETQYF
-,-,TRBV30,TRBJ1-1,TGTGCCTGGAGTGAGTACAGGCGGCGGGCTGAAGCTTTCTTT,CAWSEYRRRAEAFF
-,TRBD2,TRBV29-1,TRBJ2-7,TGCAGCGTTGATGTTAGCGGGCGCATCTACGAGCAGTACTTC,CSVDVSGRIYEQYF
few,-,TRBV6-5,TRBJ1-1,TGTGCCAGCAGTACCTACAGGGTAATCGGGACTGAAGCTTTCTTT,CASSTYRVIGTEAFF
-,TRBD1,TRBV25-1,TRBJ1-1,TGTGCCAGCAGTGGGGGACAGGTTTCCTTT,CASSGGQVSF
-,-,TRBV12-3/TRBV12-4,TRBJ1-1,TGTGCCAGCAGTTTATACCCCGGGGGTGAAGCTTTCTTT,CASSLYPGGEAFF
-,TRBD2,TRBV19,TRBJ2-2,TGTGCCAGTAGTATACTCCCTAGCGGGTTGGCCGGGGAGCTGTTTTTT,CASSILPSGLAGELFF
-,TRBD2,TRBV11-2,TRBJ2-7,TGTGCCAGCAGCTTATTGCCGGGTACTAGCGGGAGTTACGAGCAGTACTTC,CASSLLPGTSGSYEQYF
-,TRBD2,TRBV12-3/TRBV12-4,TRBJ2-3,TGTGCCAGCAGTTCTAGCGGGAGGGCCGACCTTTTT,CASSSSGRADLF
many,TRBD2,TRBV7-9,TRBJ2-3,TGTGCCAGCAGCCCCCCGCCCGGACTAGCGGGAGGAGATACGCAGTATTTT,CASSPPPGLAGGDTQYF
few,-,TRBV3-1,TRBJ1-1,TGTGCCAGCAGCCAGTTGACGGTGAACACTGAAGCTTTCTTT,CASSQLTVNTEAFF
many,TRBD2,TRBV29-1,TRBJ2-3,TGCAGCGTTGCCTACAGCGGGAGAAGCACAGATACGCAGTATTTT,CSVAYSGRSTDTQYF
few,TRBD2,TRBV2,TRBJ2-1,TGTGCCAGCAGGGGGACTAGCGGGATCAATGAGCAGTTCTTC,CASRGTSGINEQFF
few,-,TRBV19,TRBJ1-2,TGTGCCAGTAGTATTTTAGCCGGGGGCTATGGCTACACCTTC,CASSILAGGYGYTF
-,-,TRBV9,TRBJ1-1,TGTGCCAGCAGCTTCAACTCGGGGGTTTACACTGAAGCTTTCTTT,CASSFNSGVYTEAFF
-,TRBD1,TRBV12-3/TRBV12-4,TRBJ2-7,TGTGCCAGCAGTTGGGACAGTGCCCTGGTCGAGCAGTACTTC,CASSWDSALVEQYF
few,TRBD1,TRBV6-5,TRBJ1-1,TGTGCCAGCCGGACAGGGGGCTCCTTCACTGAAGCTTTCTTT,CASRTGGSFTEAFF
few,TRBD1,TRBV3-1,TRBJ1-1,TGTGCCAGCAGCCTCCTGGACAGGGGGAACACTGAAGCTTTCTTT,CASSLLDRGNTEAFF
many,-,TRBV5-1,TRBJ2-1,TGCGCCAGCAGAGACGGACTCTCCTACAATGAGCAGTTCTTC,CASRDGLSYNEQFF
few,-,TRBV7-2,TRBJ2-1,TGTGCCAGCAGCTTAGCGAGGTCGTTTGAGCAGTTCTTC,CASSLARSFEQFF
-,TRBD1,TRBV12-3/TRBV12-4,TRBJ2-1,TGTGCCAGCACCTCCGGGACAGGATTTGACAATGAGCAGTTCTTC,CASTSGTGFDNEQFF
few,-,TRBV11-3,TRBJ2-5,TGTGCCAGCAGCTTAGGGTTACAGGTCTCAGAGACCCAGTACTTC,CASSLGLQVSETQYF
-,-,TRBV15,TRBJ2-5,TGTGCCACCAGCAGGAGGGCGGGGCAAGAGACCCAGTACTTC,CATSRRAGQETQYF
-,-,TRBV20-1,TRBJ2-5,TGCAGTGCTAGAAGTACACCGACCAGGCTTATGGTGACCCAGTACTTC,CSARSTPTRLMVTQYF
few,-,TRBV6-4,TRBJ1-2,TGTGCCAGCAGTGACTCCCGTCCGGGGCCATATGGCTACACCTTC,CASSDSRPGPYGYTF
many,-,TRBV30,TRBJ2-1,TGTGCCTGGAACAGGGAGGGTAACAATGAGCAGTTCTTC,CAWNREGNNEQFF
-,-,TRBV11-2,TRBJ2-6,TGTGCCAGCAGCTTAGGAGGGGGACAACTCGCCTCTGGGGCCAACGTCCTGACTTTC,CASSLGGGQLASGANVLTF
few,TRBD1,TRBV20-1,TRBJ1-1,TGCAGTGCCGCCGCTGTGACAGGGGGACAGAACACTGAAGCTTTCTTT,CSAAAVTGGQNTEAFF
few,-,TRBV4-3,TRBJ2-1,TGCGCCAGCAGGCCGAGACTGGGCTACAATGAGCAGTTCTTC,CASRPRLGYNEQFF
few,TRBD1,TRBV3-1,TRBJ1-1,TGTGCCAGCAGCAGGCAGGGACAGCCCGAAGCTTTCTTT,CASSRQGQPEAFF
few,-,TRBV6-6,TRBJ1-5,TGTGCCAGCAGTTACCCCAGGGAGGGTCAGCCCCAGCATTTT,CASSYPREGQPQHF
-,TRBD1,TRBV5-1,TRBJ1-1,TGCGCCAGCAGCTTCTCACAGGGGTGGAACACTGAAGCTTTCTTT,CASSFSQGWNTEAFF
-,-,TRBV4-1,TRBJ2-1,TGCGCCAGCAGCCGGTCGGCCCGGAACTACAATGAGCAGTTCTTC,CASSRSARNYNEQFF
few,TRBD1,TRBV5-1,TRBJ1-1,TGCGCCAGCAGCTACACGACAGGGGGCTGGAACACTGAAGCTTTCTTT,CASSYTTGGWNTEAFF
few,-,TRBV7-6,TRBJ2-7,TGTGCCAGCAGCTTTTTGGAGGCGCCGGGCGAGCAGTACTTC,CASSFLEAPGEQYF
-,-,TRBV12-3/TRBV12-4,TRBJ2-2,TGTGCCAGCAGTGGCGGGGAGCTGTTTTTT,CASSGGELFF
-,-,TRBV2,TRBJ2-7,TGTGCCAGCAGTGAAGTGGGGTTTACGAGCTCCTACGAGCAGTACTTC,CASSEVGFTSSYEQYF
few,-,TRBV20-1,TRBJ2-2,TGCAGTGCTAGTCCCACCGGGGAGCTGTTTTTT,CSASPTGELFF
few,-,TRBV12-3/TRBV12-4,TRBJ2-1,TGTGCCAGCAGTTTTGAATATCATGAGCAGTTCTTC,CASSFEYHEQFF
many,-,TRBV12-3/TRBV12-4,TRBJ1-4,TGTGCCAGCAGTTTCCAGGGGAGGGAAAAACTGTTTTTT,CASSFQGREKLFF
few,-,TRBV20-1,TRBJ2-2,TGCAGTGCTAGACCACGGGGGGCGATTCAAACCGGGGAGCTGTTTTTT,CSARPRGAIQTGELFF
-,-,TRBV7-9,TRBJ1-6,TGTGCCAGCAGCTCCCAGACGCAATCACCCCTCCACTTT,CASSSQTQSPLHF
few,-,TRBV11-2,TRBJ1-3,TGTGCCAGCAGCTCACCAGGGGTTTCGGTTGCCACCATATATTTT,CASSSPGVSVATIYF
-,-,TRBV7-8,TRBJ2-7,TGTGCCAGCAGTACAGGGAGGAGCTCCTACGAGCAGTACTTC,CASSTGRSSYEQYF
-,TRBD2,TRBV12-3/TRBV12-4,TRBJ2-7,TGTGCCAGCAGTTTTAGCGGGAGGGGCTACGAGCAGTACTTC,CASSFSGRGYEQYF
few,-,TRBV5-1,TRBJ2-7,TGCGCCAGCAGCTTGATCGGAATTCCTGCCTACGAGCAGTACTTC,CASSLIGIPAYEQYF
many,TRBD2,TRBV19,TRBJ2-7,TGTGCCAGTAGCGCGGGATGGACTAGCCTCTACGAGCAGTACTTC,CASSAGWTSLYEQYF
-,TRBD1,TRBV20-1,TRBJ2-7,TGCAGTGCTAGAGATTTGAGAGGGGGCGGCTACGAGCAGTACTTC,CSARDLRGGGYEQYF